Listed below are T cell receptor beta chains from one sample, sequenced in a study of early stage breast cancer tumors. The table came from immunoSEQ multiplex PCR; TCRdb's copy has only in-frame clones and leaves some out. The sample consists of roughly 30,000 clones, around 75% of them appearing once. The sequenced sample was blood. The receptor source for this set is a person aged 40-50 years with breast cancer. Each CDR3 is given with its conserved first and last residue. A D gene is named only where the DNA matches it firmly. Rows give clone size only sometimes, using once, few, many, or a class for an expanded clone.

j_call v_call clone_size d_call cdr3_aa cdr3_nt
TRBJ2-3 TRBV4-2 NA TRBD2 CASSQVLADTDTQYF TGTGCCAGCAGCCAGGTACTAGCGGACACAGATACGCAGTATTTT
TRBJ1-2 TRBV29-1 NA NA CSAREGYGYTF TGCAGCGCCCGCGAGGGGTATGGCTACACCTTC
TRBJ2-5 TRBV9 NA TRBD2 CASSVGLAGGPLETQYF TGTGCCAGCAGCGTAGGCCTAGCGGGAGGGCCGTTGGAGACCCAGTACTTC
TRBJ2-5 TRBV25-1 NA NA CASSELGSKTQYF TGTGCCAGCAGTGAATTGGGTTCAAAGACCCAGTACTTC
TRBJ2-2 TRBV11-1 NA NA CASRAGTLNTGELFF TGTGCCAGCAGGGCCGGGACACTGAACACCGGGGAGCTGTTTTTT
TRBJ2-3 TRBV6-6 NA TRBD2 CASSRLALISTDTQYF TGTGCCAGCAGTCGACTAGCGCTCATTAGCACAGATACGCAGTATTTT
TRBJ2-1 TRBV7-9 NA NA CASSVRWTSSYNEQFF TGTGCCAGCAGCGTCCGCTGGACGTCGTCCTACAATGAGCAGTTCTTC
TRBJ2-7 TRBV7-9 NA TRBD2 CASSLTRGLAGVSYEQYF TGTGCCAGCAGCTTAACAAGAGGACTAGCGGGAGTATCCTACGAGCAGTACTTC
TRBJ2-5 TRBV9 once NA CASSVVGRGETQYF TGTGCCAGCAGCGTAGTGGGCAGGGGAGAGACCCAGTACTTC
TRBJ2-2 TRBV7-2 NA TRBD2 CASSKLAGVTGELFF TGTGCCAGCAGCAAACTAGCGGGAGTCACCGGGGAGCTGTTTTTT
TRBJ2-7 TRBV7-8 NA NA CASSSTVYEQYF TGTGCCAGCAGCTCGACAGTCTACGAGCAGTACTTC
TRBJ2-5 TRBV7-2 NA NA CASSLQPGETQYF TGTGCCAGCAGCTTGCAGCCCGGCGAGACCCAGTACTTC
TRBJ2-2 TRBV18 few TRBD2 CASVGLAGTGELFF TGTGCCAGCGTAGGACTAGCGGGCACCGGGGAGCTGTTTTTT
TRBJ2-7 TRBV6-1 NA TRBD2 CASTIGLAGIEQYF TGTGCCAGCACCATAGGACTAGCGGGAATCGAGCAGTACTTC
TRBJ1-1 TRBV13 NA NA CASSTMDRNTEAFF TGTGCCAGCAGCACCATGGACAGGAACACTGAAGCTTTCTTT
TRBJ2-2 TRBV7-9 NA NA CAFIQGGKNTGELFF TGTGCCTTCATACAAGGTGGGAAAAACACCGGGGAGCTGTTTTTT
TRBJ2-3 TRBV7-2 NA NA CASTTLGDSRDTQYF TGTGCCAGCACTACATTGGGGGACTCCAGAGATACGCAGTATTTT
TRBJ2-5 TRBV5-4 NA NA CASSLPSGLETQYF TGTGCCAGCAGCTTACCCTCGGGGCTGGAGACCCAGTACTTC